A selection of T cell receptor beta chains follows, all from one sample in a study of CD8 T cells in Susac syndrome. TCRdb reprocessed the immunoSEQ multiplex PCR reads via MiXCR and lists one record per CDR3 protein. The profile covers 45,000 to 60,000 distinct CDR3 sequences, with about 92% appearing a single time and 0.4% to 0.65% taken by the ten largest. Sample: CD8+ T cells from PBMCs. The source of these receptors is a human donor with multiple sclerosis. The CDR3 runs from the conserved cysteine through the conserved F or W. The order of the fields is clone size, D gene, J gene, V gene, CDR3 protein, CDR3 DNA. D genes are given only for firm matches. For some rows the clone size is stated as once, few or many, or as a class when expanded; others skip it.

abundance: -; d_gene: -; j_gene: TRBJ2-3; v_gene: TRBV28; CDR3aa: CASSTGPDTQYF; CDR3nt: TGTGCCAGCAGTACAGGGCCAGATACGCAGTATTTT
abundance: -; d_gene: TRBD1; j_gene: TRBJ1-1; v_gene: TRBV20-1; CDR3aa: CSARDPYTGGYTEAFF; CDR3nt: TGCAGTGCTAGAGACCCCTACACAGGGGGGTACACTGAAGCTTTCTTT
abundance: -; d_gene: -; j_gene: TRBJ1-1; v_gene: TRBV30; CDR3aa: CAWGQYTEAFF; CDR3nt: TGTGCCTGGGGACAGTACACTGAAGCTTTCTTT
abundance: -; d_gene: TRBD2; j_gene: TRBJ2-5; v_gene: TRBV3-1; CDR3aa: CASSPGGDQETQYF; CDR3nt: TGTGCCAGCAGCCCTGGGGGGGACCAAGAGACCCAGTACTTC
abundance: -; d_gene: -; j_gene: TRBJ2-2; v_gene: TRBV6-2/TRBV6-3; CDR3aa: CASEGTDDNTGELFF; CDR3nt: TGTGCCAGCGAGGGGACGGATGACAACACCGGGGAGCTGTTTTTT
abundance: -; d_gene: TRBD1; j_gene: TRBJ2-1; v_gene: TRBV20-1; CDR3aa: CSARGGQGDINEQFF; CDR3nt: TGCAGTGCTAGGGGAGGACAGGGGGATATCAATGAGCAGTTCTTC
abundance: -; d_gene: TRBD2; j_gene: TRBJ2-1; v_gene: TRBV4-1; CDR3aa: CASSQIASGGSNEQFF; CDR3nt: TGCGCCAGCAGCCAAATTGCTAGCGGGGGGTCCAATGAGCAGTTCTTC
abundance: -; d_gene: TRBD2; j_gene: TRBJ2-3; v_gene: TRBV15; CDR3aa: CATSRSHRGLLTSTDTQYF; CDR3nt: TGTGCCACCAGCAGGTCCCACCGGGGACTATTAACTAGCACAGATACGCAGTATTTT
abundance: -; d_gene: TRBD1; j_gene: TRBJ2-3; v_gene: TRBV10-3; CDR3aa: CAIRDREDTDTQYF; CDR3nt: TGTGCCATCAGAGACAGGGAAGATACAGATACGCAGTATTTT
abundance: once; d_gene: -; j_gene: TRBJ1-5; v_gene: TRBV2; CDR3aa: CASSEAEAESNQPQHF; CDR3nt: TGTGCCAGCAGTGAAGCTGAGGCCGAGAGCAATCAGCCCCAGCATTTT
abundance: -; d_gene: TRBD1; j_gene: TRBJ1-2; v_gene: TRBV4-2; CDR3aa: CASSQERTGFYGYTF; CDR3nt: TGTGCCAGCAGCCAAGAACGGACAGGTTTCTATGGCTACACCTTC
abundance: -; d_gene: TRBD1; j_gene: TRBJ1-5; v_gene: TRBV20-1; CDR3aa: CSARAPAGQDSNQPQHF; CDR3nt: TGCAGTGCTAGAGCCCCCGCCGGACAGGATAGCAATCAGCCCCAGCATTTT
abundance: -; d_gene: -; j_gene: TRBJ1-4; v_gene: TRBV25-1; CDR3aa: CASSELVWNEKLFF; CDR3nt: TGTGCCAGCAGTGAATTAGTTTGGAATGAAAAACTGTTTTTT
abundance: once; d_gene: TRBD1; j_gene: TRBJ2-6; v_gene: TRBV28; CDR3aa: CAITPGQHSGANVLTF; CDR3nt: TGTGCCATTACACCGGGACAGCACTCTGGGGCCAACGTCCTGACTTTC
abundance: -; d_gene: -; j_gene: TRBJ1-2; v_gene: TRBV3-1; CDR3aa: CASSPNDGNYGYTF; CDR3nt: TGTGCCAGCAGCCCCAATGACGGCAACTATGGCTACACCTTC
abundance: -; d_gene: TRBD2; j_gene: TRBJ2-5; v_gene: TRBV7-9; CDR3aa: CASSPAGGAIETQYF; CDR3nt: TGTGCCAGCAGCCCAGCCGGGGGGGCGATAGAGACCCAGTACTTC
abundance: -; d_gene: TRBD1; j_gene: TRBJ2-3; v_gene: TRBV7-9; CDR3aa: CASRDRDSRTDTQYF; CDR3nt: TGTGCCAGCAGGGACAGGGACAGCCGCACAGATACGCAGTATTTT
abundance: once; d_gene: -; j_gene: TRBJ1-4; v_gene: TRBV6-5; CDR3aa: CASSPRGLANEKLFF; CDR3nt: TGTGCCAGCAGTCCCAGGGGTCTGGCTAATGAAAAACTGTTTTTT
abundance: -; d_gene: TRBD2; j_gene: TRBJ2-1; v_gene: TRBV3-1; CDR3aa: CASSQEGGKRGRRNEQFF; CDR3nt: TGTGCCAGCAGCCAAGAAGGCGGGAAGCGGGGTCGGCGCAATGAGCAGTTCTTC
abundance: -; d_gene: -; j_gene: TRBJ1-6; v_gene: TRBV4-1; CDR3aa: CASSPANNSPLHF; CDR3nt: TGCGCCAGCAGTCCAGCTAATAATTCACCCCTCCACTTT
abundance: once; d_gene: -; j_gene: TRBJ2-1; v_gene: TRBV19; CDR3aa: CASSPQVSSSYNEQFF; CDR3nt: TGTGCCAGTAGTCCCCAGGTATCCAGCTCCTACAATGAGCAGTTCTTC
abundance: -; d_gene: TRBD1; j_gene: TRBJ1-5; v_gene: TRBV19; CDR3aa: CASSTNTGGGQPQHF; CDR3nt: TGTGCCAGTAGTACCAATACAGGGGGCGGTCAGCCCCAGCATTTT
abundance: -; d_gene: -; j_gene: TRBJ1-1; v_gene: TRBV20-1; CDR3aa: CSVNTNTEAFF; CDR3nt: TGCAGTGTCAACACGAACACTGAAGCTTTCTTT
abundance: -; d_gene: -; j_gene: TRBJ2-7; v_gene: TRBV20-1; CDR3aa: CSARAETRSYEQYF; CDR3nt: TGCAGTGCTAGAGCGGAGACCCGATCATACGAGCAGTACTTC
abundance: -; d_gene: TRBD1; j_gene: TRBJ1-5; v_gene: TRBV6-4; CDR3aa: CASSEAKGAWRPQHF; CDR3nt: TGTGCCAGCAGTGAGGCAAAGGGGGCCTGGAGGCCCCAGCATTTT
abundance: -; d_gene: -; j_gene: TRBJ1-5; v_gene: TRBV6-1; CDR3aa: CASSELNGVSNQPQHF; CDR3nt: TGTGCCAGCAGTGAATTAAACGGAGTTAGCAATCAGCCCCAGCATTTT
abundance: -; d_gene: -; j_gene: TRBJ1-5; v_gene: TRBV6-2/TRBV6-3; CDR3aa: CASSYSVEDQPQHF; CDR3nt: TGTGCCAGCAGTTACTCGGTAGAGGATCAGCCCCAGCATTTT
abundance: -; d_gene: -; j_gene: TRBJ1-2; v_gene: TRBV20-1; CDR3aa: CSAWDDGGKGYGYTF; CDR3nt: TGCAGTGCTTGGGACGATGGGGGAAAGGGGTATGGCTACACCTTC